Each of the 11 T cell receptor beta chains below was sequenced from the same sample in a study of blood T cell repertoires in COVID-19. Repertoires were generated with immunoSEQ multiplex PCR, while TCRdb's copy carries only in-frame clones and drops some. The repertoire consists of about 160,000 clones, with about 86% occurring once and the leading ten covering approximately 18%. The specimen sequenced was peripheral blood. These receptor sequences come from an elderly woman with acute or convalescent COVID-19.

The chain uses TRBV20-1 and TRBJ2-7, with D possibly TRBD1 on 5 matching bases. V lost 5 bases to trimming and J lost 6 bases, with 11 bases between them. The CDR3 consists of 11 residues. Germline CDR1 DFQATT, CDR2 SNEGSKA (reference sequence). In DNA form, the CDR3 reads TGCAGTGCTCTGTTAGGGGTCGAGCAGTACTTC. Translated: CSALLGVEQYF.

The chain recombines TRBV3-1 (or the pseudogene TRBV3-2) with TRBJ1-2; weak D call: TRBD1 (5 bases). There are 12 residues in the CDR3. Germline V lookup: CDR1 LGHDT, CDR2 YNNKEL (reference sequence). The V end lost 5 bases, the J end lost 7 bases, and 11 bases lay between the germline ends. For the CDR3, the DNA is TGTGCCAGCAGCATCCCCGGGGGTGGCTACACCTTC. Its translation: CASSIPGGGYTF.

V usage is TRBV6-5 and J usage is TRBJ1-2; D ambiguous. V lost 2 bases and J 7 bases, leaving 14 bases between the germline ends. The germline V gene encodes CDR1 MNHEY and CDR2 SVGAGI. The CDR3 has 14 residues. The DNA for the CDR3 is TGTGCCAGCAGTTACGAGAGGAACCGTGGTGGCTACACCTTC. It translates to CASSYERNRGGYTF.

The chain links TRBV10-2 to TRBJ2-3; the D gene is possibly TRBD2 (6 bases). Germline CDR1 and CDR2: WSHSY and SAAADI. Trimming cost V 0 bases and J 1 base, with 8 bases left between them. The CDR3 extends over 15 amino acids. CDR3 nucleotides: TGCGCCAGCAGTGAGTCTAGCGGCCGCACAGATACGCAGTATTTT. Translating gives CASSESSGRTDTQYF.

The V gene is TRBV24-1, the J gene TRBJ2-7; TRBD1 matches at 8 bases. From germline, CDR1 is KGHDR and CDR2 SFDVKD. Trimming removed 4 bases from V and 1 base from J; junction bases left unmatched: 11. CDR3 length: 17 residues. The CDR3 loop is CATSDTGAGTGSYEQYF. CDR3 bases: TGTGCCACCAGTGACACAGGTGCCGGGACAGGTTCCTACGAGCAGTACTTC.

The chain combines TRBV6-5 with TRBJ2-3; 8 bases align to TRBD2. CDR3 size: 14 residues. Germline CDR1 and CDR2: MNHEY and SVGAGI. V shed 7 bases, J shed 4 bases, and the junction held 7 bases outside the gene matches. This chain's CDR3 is CASKGVAGPDTQYF. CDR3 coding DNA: TGTGCCAGCAAAGGCGTAGCGGGACCAGATACGCAGTATTTT.

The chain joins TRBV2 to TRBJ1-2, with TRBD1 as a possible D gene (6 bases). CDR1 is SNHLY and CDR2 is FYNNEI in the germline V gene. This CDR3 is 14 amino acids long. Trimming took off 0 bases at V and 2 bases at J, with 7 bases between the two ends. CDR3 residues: CASSEATGNYGYTF. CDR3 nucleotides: TGTGCCAGCAGTGAAGCAACAGGGAACTATGGCTACACCTTC. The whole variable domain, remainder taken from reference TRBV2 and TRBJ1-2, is EPEVTQTPSHQVTQMGQEVILRCVPISNHLYFYWYRQILGQKVEFLVSFYNNEISEKSEIFDDQFSVERPDGSNFTLKIRSTKLEDSAMYFCASSEATGNYGYTFGSGTRLTVV.

CDR3 in amino acids: CASSWNSALNTGELFF. For the CDR3, the DNA is TGTGCCAGCAGTTGGAACAGTGCACTTAACACCGGGGAGCTGTTTTTT. The gene calls are TRBV7-2 and TRBJ2-2; D is ambiguous. Trimming took 6 bases from V and 2 from J, leaving 16 bases between them. This CDR3 has 16 residues. The germline V gene has CDR1 SGHTA and CDR2 FQGNSA.

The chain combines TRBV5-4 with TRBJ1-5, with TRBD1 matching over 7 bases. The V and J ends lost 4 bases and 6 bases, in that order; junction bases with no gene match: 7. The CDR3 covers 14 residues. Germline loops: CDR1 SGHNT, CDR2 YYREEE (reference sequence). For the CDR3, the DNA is TGTGCCAGCAGCCAAGGGGGCTGGGGTCAGCCCCAGCATTTT. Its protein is CASSQGGWGQPQHF.

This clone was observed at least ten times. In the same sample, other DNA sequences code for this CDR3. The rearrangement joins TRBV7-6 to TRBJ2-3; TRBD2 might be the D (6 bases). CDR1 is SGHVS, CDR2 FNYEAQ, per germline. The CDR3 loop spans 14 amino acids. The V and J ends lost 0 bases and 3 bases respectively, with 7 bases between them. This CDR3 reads CASSLAGGTDTQYF. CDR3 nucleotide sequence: TGTGCCAGCAGCTTAGCGGGGGGTACAGATACGCAGTATTTT.

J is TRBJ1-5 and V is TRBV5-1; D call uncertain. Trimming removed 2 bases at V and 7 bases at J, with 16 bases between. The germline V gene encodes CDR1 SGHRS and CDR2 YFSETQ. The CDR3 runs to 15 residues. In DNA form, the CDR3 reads TGCGCCAGCAGCTTCGGTGGGAGGGCTGGCCAGCCCCAGCATTTT. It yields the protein CASSFGGRAGQPQHF.